This TCR beta chain was recovered during a study of T-cell memory formation after mild COVID-19. Broader study findings: Clones that shrank (day 15 to 85) were balanced CD4/CD8, whereas later expanders leaned CD4+.

5'RACE primed at constant segments yielded TCR alpha and TCR beta cDNA libraries bearing sample barcodes and UMIs. TCRdb re-analysed the 5' RACE reads in MiXCR, keeping a single row per CDR3 protein. The table has about 210,000 distinct CDR3 sequences, about 11% seen once. This CDR3 spans 14 amino acids. V lost 5 bases and J 2 bases, leaving 13 bases between the germline ends. Per germline, CDR1 SGHTA and CDR2 FQGNSA. Concerning this clonotype: Its antigen is not identified.

This TCR was sampled from a man aged 18 to 30 who had mild COVID-19 (a few samples of this study predate the infection). Cell type and time point are not known. The chain recombines TRBV7-2 with TRBJ2-7; the D gene could be TRBD1 or TRBD2 (6 bases each). Sequenced: PBMCs or a T cell subset sorted from them (not recorded which). The CDR3 DNA is TGTGCCAGCAGCGCACGGGGGCCTCCCTACGAGCAGTACGTC. This sequence encodes CASSARGPPYEQYV.